The following is a T cell receptor beta chain sequence with its context. Its target is unknown. Germline V CDR1 and CDR2: KGHSH, LQKENI. The CDR3 contains 15 residues. Unmatched junction bases numbered 7, after V lost 4 bases and J lost 7 bases. Each CDR3 protein gets one entry after TCRdb re-called the reads with MiXCR. This table has over 85,000 distinct CDR3 sequences, approximately 17% appearing once. This record comes from a study of T cell repertoires in cytomegalovirus infection. Whole-study context: Carrying CMV and the relevant HLA type showed in public TCR beta signatures.

Study-level results: Carriage of CMV together with the relevant HLA was identifiable through cumulative public TCR beta family frequency. Predominance within the ex vivo response was attributable to HLA-C-restricted CMV-specific TCR beta clonotypes.

The receptor's source is a human donor in good health (CMV status not recorded). Some clones in this sample may be carry-over from other donors' samples. The chain carries TRBV18 and TRBJ2-1, with TRBD1 matching 10 bases. The source material was PBMCs. The CDR3 DNA follows: TGTGCCAGCTCACAAGGGACAGGGGCTGTGAATGAGCAGTTCTTC. This translates into CASSQGTGAVNEQFF.